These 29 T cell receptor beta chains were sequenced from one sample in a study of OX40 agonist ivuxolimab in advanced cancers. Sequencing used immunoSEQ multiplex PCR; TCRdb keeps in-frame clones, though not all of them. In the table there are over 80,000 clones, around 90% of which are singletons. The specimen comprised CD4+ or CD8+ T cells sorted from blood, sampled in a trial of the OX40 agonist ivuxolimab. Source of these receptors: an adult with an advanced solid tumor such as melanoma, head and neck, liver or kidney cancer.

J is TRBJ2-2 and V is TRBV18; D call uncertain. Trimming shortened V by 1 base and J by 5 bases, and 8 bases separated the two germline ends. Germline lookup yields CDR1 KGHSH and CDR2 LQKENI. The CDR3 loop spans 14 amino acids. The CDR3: CASSPRERTGELFF. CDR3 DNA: TGTGCCAGCTCACCACGGGAAAGGACCGGGGAGCTGTTTTTT.

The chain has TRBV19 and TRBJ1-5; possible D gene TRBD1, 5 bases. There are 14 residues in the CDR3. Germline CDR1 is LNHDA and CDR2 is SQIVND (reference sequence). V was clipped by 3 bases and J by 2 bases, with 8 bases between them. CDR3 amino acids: CASSIRGGNQPQHF. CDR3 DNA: TGTGCCAGTAGTATTCGGGGGGGCAATCAGCCCCAGCATTTT.

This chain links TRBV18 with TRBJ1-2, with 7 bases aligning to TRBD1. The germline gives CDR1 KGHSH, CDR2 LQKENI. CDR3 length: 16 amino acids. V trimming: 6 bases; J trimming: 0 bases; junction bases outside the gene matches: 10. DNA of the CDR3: TGTGCCAGCTCGCTACAGGGGCCGGGAGCTAACTATGGCTACACCTTC. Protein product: CASSLQGPGANYGYTF.

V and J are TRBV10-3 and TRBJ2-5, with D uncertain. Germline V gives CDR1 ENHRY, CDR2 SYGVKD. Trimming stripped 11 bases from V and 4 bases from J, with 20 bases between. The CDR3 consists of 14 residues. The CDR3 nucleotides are TGTGCCTCTAGGTTAGACTCCGGGCGAGAGACCCAGTACTTC. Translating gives CASRLDSGRETQYF.

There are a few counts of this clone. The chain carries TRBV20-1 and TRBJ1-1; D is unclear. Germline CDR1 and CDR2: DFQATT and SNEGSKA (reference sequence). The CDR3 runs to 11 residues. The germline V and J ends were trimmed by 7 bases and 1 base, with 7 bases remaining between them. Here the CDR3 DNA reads TGCAGTGTTAAGAAGAACACTGAAGCTTTCTTT. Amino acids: CSVKKNTEAFF.

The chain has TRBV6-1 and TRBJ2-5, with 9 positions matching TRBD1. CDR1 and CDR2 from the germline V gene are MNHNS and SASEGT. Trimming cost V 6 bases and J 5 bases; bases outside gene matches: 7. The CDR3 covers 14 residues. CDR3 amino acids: CASRLQGAGETQYF. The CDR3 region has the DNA TGTGCCAGCAGATTACAGGGGGCAGGGGAGACCCAGTACTTC.

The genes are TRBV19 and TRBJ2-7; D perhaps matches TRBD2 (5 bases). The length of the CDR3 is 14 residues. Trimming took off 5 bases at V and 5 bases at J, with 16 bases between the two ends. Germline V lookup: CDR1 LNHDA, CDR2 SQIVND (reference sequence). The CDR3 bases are TGTGCCAGTAGTCCCAACGGGGTAAAGAACGAGCAGTACTTC. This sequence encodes CASSPNGVKNEQYF.

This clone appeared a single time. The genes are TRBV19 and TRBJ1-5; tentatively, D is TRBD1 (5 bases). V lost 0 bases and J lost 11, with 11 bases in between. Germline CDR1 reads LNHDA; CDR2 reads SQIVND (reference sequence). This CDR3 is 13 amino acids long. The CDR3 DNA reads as TGTGCCAGTAGTATAGATCGGGGGGAAGCCCAGCATTTT. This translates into CASSIDRGEAQHF.

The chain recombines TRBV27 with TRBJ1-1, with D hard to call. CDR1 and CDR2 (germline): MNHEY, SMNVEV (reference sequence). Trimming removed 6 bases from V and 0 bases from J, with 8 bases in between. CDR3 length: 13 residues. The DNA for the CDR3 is TGTGCCAGCAGGGGGAGGATGAACACTGAAGCTTTCTTT. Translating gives CASRGRMNTEAFF.

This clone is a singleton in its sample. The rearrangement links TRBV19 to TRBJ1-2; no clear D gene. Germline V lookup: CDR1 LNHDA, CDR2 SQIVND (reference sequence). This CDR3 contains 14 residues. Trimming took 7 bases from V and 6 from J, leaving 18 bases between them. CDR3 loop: CASNTAGKENGYTF. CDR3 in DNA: TGTGCCAGTAATACGGCAGGCAAGGAGAATGGCTACACCTTC.

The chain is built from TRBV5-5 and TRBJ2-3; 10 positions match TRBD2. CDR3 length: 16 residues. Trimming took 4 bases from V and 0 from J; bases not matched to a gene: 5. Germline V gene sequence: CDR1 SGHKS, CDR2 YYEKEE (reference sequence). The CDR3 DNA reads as TGTGCCAGCAGCCCCGGGACTAGCGCGAGCACAGATACGCAGTATTTT. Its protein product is CASSPGTSASTDTQYF.

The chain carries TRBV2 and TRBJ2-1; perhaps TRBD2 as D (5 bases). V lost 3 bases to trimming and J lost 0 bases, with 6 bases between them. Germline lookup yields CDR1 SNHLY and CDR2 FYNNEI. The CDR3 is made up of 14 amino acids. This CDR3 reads CASSERASYNEQFF. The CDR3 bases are TGTGCCAGCAGTGAGCGGGCCTCCTACAATGAGCAGTTCTTC.

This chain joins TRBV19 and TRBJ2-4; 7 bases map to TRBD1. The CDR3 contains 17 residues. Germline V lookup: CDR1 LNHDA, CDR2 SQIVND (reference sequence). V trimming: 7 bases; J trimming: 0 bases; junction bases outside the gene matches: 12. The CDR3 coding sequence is TGTGCCAGTACTCTCGGGCATGGGACAGTAGCCAAAAACATTCAGTACTTC. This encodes CASTLGHGTVAKNIQYF.

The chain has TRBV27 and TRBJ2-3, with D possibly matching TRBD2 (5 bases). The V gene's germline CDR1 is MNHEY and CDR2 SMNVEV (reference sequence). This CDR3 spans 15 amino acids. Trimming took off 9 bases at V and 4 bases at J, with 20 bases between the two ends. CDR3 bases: TGTGCCAGTTCGGAGCGCGGACTGAGACCAGATACGCAGTATTTT. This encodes CASSERGLRPDTQYF.

CDR3 nucleotides: TGTGCCAGCAGCTCCGGGCTCGCCTACAATGAGCAGTTCTTC. Amino acids: CASSSGLAYNEQFF. The genes are TRBV28 and TRBJ2-1, with D unresolved. The germline gives CDR1 MDHEN, CDR2 SYDVKM. With 6 bases removed from V and 2 bases from J, the gap between germline ends came to 11 bases. The CDR3 sequence is 14 residues long.

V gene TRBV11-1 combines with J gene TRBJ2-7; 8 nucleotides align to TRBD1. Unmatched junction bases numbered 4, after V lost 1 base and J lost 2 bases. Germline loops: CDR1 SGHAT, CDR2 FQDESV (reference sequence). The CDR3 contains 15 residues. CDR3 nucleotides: TGTGCCAGCAGCTTAGAACCGGGACAGGCCTACGAGCAGTACTTC. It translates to CASSLEPGQAYEQYF.

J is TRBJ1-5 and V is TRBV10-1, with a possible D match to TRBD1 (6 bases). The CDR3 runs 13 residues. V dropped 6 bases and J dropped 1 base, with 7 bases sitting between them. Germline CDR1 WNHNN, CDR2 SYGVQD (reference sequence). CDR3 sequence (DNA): TGCGCCAGCAGGGACAGCAGCAATCAGCCCCAGCATTTT. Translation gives CASRDSSNQPQHF.

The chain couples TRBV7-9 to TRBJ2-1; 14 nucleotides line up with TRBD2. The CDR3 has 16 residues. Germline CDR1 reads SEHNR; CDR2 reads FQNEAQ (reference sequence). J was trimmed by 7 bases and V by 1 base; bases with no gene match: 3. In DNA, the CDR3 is TGTGCCAGCAGCTTAGGCGGACTAGCGGGAGGTAATGAGCAGTTCTTC. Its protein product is CASSLGGLAGGNEQFF.

The CDR3 bases are TGTGCCAGCAGGAACAACAATGAGCAGTTCTTC. Amino acids: CASRNNNEQFF. V and J are TRBV25-1 and TRBJ2-1; D ambiguous. CDR1 MGHDK and CDR2 SYGVNS come from the germline V gene. The V gene lost 6 bases and the J gene lost 5 bases, with 5 bases spanning the gap. The CDR3 has 11 residues.

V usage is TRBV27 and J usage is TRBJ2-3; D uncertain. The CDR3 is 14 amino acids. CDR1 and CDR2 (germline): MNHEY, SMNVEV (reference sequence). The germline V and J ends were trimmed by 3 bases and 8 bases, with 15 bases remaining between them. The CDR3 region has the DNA TGTGCCAGCAGTTTCTGGGGTCACCTAGGTACGCAGTATTTT. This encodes CASSFWGHLGTQYF.

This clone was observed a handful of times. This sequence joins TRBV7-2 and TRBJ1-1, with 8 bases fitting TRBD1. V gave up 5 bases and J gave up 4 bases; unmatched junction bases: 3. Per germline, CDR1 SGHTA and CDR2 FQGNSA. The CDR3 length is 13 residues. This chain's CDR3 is CASSGQGGTEAFF. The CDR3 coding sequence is TGTGCCAGCAGCGGACAGGGTGGCACTGAAGCTTTCTTT.

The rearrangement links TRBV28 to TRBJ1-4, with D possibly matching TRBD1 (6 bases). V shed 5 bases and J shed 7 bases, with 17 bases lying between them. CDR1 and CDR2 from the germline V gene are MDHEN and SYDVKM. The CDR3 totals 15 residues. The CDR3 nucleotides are TGTGCCAGCAGTCCTAGGACAGTCGAACGTGAAAAACTGTTTTTT. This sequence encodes CASSPRTVEREKLFF.

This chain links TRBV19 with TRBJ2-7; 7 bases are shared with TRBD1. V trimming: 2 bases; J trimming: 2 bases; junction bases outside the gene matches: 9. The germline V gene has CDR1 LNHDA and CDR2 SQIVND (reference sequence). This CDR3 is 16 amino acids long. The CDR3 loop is CASSISWRQGAYEQYF. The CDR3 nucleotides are TGTGCCAGTAGTATAAGTTGGAGGCAGGGGGCCTACGAGCAGTACTTC.

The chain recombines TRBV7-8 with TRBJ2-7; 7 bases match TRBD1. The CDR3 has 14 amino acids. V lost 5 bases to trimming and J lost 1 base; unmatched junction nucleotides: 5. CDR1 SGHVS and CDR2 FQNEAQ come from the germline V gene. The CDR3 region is CASSRGTVSYEQYF. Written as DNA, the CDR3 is TGTGCCAGCAGCAGGGGGACAGTGTCCTACGAGCAGTACTTC.

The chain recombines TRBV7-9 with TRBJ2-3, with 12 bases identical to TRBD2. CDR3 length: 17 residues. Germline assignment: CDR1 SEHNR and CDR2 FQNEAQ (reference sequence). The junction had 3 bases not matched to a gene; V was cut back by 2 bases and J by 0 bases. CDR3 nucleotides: TGTGCCAGCAGCTTATACGGGACTAGCGGGAGCACAGATACGCAGTATTTT. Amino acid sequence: CASSLYGTSGSTDTQYF.

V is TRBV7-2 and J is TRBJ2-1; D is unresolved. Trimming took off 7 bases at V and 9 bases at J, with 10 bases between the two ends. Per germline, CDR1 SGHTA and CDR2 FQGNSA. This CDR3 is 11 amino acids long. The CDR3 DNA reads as TGTGCCAGCAACACGTACGGTGAGCAGTTCTTC. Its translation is CASNTYGEQFF.

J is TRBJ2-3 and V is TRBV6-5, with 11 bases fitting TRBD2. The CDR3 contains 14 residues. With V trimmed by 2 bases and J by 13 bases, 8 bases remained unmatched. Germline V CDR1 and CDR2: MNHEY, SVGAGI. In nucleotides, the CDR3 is TGTGCCAGCAGTTACCTCTCGACTAGCGGGATGAAGTATTTT. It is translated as CASSYLSTSGMKYF.

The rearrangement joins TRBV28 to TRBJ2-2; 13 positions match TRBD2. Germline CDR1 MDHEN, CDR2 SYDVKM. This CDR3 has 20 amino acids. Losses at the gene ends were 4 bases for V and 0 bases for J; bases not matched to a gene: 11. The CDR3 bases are TGTGCCAGCAGTTCATTTCCCGGGACTAGCGGGACCCCGAACACCGGGGAGCTGTTTTTT. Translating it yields CASSSFPGTSGTPNTGELFF.

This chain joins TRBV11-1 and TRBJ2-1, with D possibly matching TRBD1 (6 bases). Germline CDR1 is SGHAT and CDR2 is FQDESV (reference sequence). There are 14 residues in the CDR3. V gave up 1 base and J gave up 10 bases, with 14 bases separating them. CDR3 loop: CASSLGRGTGEQFF. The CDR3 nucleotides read TGTGCCAGCAGCTTAGGTAGGGGAACAGGGGAGCAGTTCTTC.